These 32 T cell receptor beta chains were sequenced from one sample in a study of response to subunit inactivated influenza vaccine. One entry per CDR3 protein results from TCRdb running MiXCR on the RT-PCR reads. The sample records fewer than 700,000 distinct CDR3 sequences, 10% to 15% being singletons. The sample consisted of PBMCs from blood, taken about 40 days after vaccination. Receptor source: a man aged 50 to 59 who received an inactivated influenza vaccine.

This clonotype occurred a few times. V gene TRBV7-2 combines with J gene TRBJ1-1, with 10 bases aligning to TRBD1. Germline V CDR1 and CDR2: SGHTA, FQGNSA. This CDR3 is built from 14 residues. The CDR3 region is CSSRRTGGNTEAFF. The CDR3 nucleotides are TGTTCTTCGCGAAGGACAGGGGGGAACACTGAAGCTTTCTTT.

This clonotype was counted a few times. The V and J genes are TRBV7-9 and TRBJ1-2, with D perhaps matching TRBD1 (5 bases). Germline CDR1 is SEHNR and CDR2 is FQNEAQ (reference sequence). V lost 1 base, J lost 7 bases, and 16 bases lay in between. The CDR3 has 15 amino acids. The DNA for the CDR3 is TGTGCCAGCAGCTTAGAGACCTATCAGGGCGGTGGCTACACCTTC. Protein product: CASSLETYQGGGYTF.

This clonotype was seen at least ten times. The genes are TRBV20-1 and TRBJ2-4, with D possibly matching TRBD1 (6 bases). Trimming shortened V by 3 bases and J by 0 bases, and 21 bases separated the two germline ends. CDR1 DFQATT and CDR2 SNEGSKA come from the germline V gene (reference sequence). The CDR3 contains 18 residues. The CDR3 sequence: CSASAYGTPSIAKNIQYF. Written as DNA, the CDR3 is TGCAGTGCTAGCGCCTACGGGACACCCTCTATAGCCAAAAACATTCAGTACTTC.

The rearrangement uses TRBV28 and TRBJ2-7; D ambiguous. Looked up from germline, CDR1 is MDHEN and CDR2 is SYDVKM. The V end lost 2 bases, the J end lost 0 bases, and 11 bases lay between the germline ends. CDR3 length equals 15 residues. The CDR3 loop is CASSLNPSGSYEQYF. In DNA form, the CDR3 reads TGTGCCAGCAGTTTAAATCCCTCGGGCTCCTACGAGCAGTACTTC.

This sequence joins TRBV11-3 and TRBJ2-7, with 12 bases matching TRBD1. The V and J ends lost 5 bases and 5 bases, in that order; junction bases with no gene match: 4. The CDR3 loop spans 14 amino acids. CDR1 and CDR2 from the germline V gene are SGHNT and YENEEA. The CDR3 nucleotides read TGTGCCAGCAGCGCCGGGACAGGGGGCGACGAGCAGTACTTC. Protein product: CASSAGTGGDEQYF.

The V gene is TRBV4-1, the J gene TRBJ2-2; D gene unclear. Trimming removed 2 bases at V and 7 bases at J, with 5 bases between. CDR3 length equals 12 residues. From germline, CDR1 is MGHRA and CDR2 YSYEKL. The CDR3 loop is CASSQFDGELFF. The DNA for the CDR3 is TGCGCCAGCAGCCAATTTGACGGGGAGCTGTTTTTT.

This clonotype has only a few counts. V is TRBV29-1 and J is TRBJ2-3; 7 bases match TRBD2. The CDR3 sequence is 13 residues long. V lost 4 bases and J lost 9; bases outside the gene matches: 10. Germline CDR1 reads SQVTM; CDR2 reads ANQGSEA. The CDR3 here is CSVVWGRAWTQYF. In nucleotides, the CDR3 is TGCAGCGTTGTATGGGGGAGGGCCTGGACGCAGTATTTT.

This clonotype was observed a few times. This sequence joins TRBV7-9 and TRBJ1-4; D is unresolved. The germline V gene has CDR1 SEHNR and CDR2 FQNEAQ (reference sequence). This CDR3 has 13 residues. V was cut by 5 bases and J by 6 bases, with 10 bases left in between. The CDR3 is CASSPYADEKLFF. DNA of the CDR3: TGTGCCAGCAGCCCCTATGCGGATGAAAAACTGTTTTTT.

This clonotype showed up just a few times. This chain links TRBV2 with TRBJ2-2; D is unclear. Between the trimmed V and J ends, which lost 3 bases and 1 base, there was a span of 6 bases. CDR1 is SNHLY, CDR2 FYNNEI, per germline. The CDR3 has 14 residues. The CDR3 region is CASSDIGNTGELFF. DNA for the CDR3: TGTGCCAGCAGTGATATAGGGAACACCGGGGAGCTGTTTTTT.

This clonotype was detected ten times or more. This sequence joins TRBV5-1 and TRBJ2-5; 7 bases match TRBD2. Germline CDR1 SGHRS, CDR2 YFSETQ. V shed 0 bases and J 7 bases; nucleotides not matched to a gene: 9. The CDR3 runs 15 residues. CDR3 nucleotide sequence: TGCGCCAGCAGCTTGGAAGCAGGGAGGGGCGGGACCCAGTACTTC. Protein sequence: CASSLEAGRGGTQYF.

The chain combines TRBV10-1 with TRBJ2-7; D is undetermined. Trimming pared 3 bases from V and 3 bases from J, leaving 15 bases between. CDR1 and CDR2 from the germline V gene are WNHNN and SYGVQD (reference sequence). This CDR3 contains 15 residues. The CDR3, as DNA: TGCGCCAGCAGTGATTCCCTTCGAGGTTTCTACGAGCAGTACTTC. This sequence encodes CASSDSLRGFYEQYF.

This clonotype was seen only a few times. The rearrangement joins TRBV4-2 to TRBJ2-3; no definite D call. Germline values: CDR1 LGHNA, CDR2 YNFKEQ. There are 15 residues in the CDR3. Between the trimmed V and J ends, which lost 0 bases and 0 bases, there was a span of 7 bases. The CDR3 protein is CASSQDSLSTDTQYF. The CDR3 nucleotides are TGTGCCAGCAGCCAAGATTCACTTAGCACAGATACGCAGTATTTT.

The DNA for the CDR3 is TGTGCCAGCAGATATACCCCGGACAGCCACGAGCAGTACTTC. Translation: CASRYTPDSHEQYF. V and J are TRBV7-2 and TRBJ2-7; possible D gene TRBD1, 6 bases. This CDR3 is 14 amino acids long. The V end lost 6 bases, the J end lost 5 bases, and 17 bases lay between the germline ends. CDR1 is SGHTA, CDR2 FQGNSA, per germline. The full variable domain, in which reference TRBV7-2 and TRBJ2-7 provide the parts outside the CDR3, is GAGVSQSPSNKVTEKGKDVELRCDPISGHTALYWYRQSLGQGLEFLIYFQGNSAPDKSGLPSDRFSAERTGGSVSTLTIQRTQQEDSAVYLCASRYTPDSHEQYFGPGTRLTVT.

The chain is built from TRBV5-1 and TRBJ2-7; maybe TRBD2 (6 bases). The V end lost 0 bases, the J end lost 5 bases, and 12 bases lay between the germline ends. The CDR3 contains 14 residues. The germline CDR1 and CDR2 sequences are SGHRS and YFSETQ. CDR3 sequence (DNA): TGCGCCAGCAGCTTGGTAAGAACGGGAGACGAGCAGTACTTC. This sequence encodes CASSLVRTGDEQYF.

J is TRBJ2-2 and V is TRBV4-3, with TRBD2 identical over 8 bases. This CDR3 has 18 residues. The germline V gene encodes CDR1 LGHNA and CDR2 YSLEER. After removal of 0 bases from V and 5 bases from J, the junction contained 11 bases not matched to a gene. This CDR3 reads CASSQESFRTSRTGELFF. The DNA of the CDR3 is TGCGCCAGCAGCCAAGAGAGTTTCAGGACTAGCAGGACCGGGGAGCTGTTTTTT.

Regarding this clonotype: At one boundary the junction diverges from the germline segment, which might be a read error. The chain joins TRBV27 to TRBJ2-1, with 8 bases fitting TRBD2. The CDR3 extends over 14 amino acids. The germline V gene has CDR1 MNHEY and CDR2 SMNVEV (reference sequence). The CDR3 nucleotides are TGTACCAGCAAAATTAGCGGGGTCTACAATGAGCAGTTCTTC. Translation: CTSKISGVYNEQFF.

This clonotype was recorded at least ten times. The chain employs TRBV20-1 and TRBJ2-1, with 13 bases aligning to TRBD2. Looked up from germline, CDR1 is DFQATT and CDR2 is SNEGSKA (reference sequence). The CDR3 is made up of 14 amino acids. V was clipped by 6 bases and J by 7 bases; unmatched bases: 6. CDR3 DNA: TGCAGTGCCTCTACTAGCGGGGGGGGGAATGAGCAGTTCTTC. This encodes CSASTSGGGNEQFF.

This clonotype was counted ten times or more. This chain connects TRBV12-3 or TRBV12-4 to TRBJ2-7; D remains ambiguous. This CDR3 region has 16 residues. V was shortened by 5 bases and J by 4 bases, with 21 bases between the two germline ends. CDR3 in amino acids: CASSSGRLPIGYEQYF. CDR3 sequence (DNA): TGTGCCAGCAGTAGTGGCCGGCTCCCCATTGGGTACGAGCAGTACTTC.

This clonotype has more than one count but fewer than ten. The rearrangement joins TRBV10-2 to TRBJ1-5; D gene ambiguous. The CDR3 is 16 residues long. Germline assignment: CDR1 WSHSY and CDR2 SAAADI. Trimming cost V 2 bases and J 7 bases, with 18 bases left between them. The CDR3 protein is CASSEVWEGSGQPQHF. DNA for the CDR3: TGCGCCAGCAGTGAGGTCTGGGAAGGGTCGGGCCAGCCCCAGCATTTT.

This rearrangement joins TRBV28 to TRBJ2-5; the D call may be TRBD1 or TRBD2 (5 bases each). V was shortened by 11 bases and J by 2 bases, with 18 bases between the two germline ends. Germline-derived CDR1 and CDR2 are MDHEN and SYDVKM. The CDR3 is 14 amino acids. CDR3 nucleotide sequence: TGTGCCGCCACTGGGACGCATTCACAAGAGACCCAGTACTTC. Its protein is CAATGTHSQETQYF.

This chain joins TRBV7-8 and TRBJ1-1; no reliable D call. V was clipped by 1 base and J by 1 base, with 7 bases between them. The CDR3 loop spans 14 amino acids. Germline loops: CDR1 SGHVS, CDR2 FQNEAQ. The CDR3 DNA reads TGTGCCAGCAGCTTAGTAATGGAGAACACTGAAGCTTTCTTT. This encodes CASSLVMENTEAFF.

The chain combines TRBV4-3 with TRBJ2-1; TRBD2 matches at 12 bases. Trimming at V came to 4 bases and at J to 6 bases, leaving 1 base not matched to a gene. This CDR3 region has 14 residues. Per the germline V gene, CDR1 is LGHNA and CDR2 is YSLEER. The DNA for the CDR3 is TGCGCCAGCAGCCCGGGACTAGCGGGCAATGAGCAGTTCTTC. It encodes CASSPGLAGNEQFF.

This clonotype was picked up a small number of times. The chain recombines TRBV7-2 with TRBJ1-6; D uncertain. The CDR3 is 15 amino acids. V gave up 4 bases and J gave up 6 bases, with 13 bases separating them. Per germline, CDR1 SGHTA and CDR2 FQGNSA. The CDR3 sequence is CASSYSPVTNSPLHF. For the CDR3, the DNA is TGTGCCAGCAGCTATTCACCGGTTACTAATTCACCCCTCCACTTT.

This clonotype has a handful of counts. CDR3 bases: TGCAGTGCTAGTAGGAGGACAAGCAATCAGCCCCAGCATTTT. Its protein is CSASRRTSNQPQHF. The chain combines TRBV20-1 with TRBJ1-5; tentative D call: TRBD1 (5 bases). Deletions cut 3 bases from V and 1 base from J, with 10 bases between. The germline CDR1 and CDR2 sequences are DFQATT and SNEGSKA (reference sequence). The CDR3 spans 14 residues.

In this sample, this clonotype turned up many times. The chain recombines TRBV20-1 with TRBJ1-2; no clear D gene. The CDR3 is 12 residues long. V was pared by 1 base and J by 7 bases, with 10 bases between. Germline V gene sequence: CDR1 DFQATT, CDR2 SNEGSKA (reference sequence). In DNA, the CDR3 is TGCAGTGCTAGAGCCCGCGTTCGTGGCTACACCTTC. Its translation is CSARARVRGYTF.

The CDR3 DNA reads TGCAGCGTTGCTTTCTCGGGGAACGAGCAGTACTTC. Its protein product is CSVAFSGNEQYF. The chain links TRBV29-1 to TRBJ2-7; a weak D match, TRBD2 (5 bases). Germline values: CDR1 SQVTM, CDR2 ANQGSEA. The CDR3 extends over 12 amino acids. V was pared by 4 bases and J by 5 bases, with 12 bases between.

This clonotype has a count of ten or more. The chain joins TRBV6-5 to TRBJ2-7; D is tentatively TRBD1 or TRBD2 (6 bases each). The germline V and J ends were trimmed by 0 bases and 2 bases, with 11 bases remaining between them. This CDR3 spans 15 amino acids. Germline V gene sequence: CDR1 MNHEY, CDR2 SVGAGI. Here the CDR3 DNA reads TGTGCCAGCAGTTACTCGGGGGGCCAAGCCTACGAGCAGTACTTC. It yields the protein CASSYSGGQAYEQYF.

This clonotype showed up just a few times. This CDR3 reads CASSDETARPYEQYF. The CDR3 coding sequence is TGTGCCAGCAGTGATGAGACAGCTCGTCCCTACGAGCAGTACTTC. J is TRBJ2-7 and V is TRBV6-1; weak D call: TRBD1 (5 bases). CDR1 and CDR2 from the germline V gene are MNHNS and SASEGT. Trimming pared 3 bases from V and 2 bases from J, leaving 14 bases between. This CDR3 contains 15 residues.

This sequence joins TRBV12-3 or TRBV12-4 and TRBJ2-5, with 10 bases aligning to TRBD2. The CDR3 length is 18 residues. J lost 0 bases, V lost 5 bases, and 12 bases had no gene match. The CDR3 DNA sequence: TGTGCCAGCAGTCCGCAGCGGGGGGGCTTGGGCTACCAAGAGACCCAGTACTTC. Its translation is CASSPQRGGLGYQETQYF.

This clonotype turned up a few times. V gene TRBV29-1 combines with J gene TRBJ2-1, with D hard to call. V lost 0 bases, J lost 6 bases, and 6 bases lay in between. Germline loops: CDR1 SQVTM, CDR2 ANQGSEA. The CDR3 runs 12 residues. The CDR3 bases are TGCAGCGTTGAAGAAGCCCTCAATGAGCAGTTCTTC. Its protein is CSVEEALNEQFF.

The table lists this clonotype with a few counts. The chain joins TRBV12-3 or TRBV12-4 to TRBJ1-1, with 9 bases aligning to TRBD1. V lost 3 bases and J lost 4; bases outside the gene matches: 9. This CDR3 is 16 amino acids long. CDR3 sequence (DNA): TGTGCCAGCAGTTTTTTGTCGGGGACAGGGATCACTGAAGCTTTCTTT. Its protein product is CASSFLSGTGITEAFF.

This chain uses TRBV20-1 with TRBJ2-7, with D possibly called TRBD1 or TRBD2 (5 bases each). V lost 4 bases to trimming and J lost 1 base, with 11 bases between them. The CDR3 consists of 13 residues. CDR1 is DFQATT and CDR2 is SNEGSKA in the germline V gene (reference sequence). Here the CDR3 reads CSATGTLSYEQYF. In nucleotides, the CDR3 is TGCAGTGCTACCGGGACGCTATCCTACGAGCAGTACTTC.